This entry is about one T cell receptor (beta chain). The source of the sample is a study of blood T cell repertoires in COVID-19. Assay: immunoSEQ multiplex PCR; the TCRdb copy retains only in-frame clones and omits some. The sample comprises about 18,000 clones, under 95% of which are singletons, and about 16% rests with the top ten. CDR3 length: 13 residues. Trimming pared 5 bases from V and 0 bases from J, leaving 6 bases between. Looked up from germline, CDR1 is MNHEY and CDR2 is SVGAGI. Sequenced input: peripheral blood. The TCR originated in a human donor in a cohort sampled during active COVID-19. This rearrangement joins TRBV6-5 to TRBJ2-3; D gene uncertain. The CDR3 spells CASSPLSTDTQYF. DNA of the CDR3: TGTGCCAGCAGTCCCCTCAGCACAGATACGCAGTATTTT.